The 4 T cell receptor beta chains below come from one sample, sequenced in a study of T cells in Graves' hyperthyroidism and ophthalmopathy. Amplification of TCR beta CDR3 regions used RNA as the template. Using the HTBI primer set, a first-round RT-PCR was run on the TCR CDR3. In TCRdb, the multiplex PCR reads were re-called with MiXCR into one record per CDR3 protein. The sample yields 350,000 or so distinct CDR3 sequences, around a sixth seen once. Specimen: blood. Source of these receptors: a woman in her forties or fifties with Graves' hyperthyroidism.

This clonotype was observed at least ten times. The gene calls are TRBV3-1 and TRBJ2-3, with D perhaps TRBD2 (5 bases). This CDR3 is 16 amino acids long. V was clipped by 3 bases and J by 2 bases, with 15 bases between them. CDR1 LGHDT and CDR2 YNNKEL come from the germline V gene (reference sequence). CDR3 sequence: CASSQGSLAITDTQYF. CDR3 nucleotide sequence: TGTGCCAGCAGCCAGGGGAGCCTAGCAATCACAGATACGCAGTATTTT.

This rearrangement joins TRBV7-9 to TRBJ2-1; 10 bases are shared with TRBD2. Germline trimming cut 1 base from V and 4 bases from J; bases unmatched to any gene: 7. The germline CDR1 and CDR2 sequences are SEHNR and FQNEAQ (reference sequence). This CDR3 has 17 amino acids. The CDR3 is CASSLVMGTSVYNEQFF. The CDR3 coding sequence is TGTGCCAGCAGCTTAGTAATGGGGACTAGCGTATACAATGAGCAGTTCTTC.

At least ten counts were recorded for this clonotype. V usage is TRBV18 and J usage is TRBJ2-2; the D is unclear. V gave up 3 bases and J gave up 7 bases, with 12 bases separating them. This CDR3 has 14 amino acids. Per the germline V gene, CDR1 is KGHSH and CDR2 is LQKENI. The CDR3 DNA sequence: TGTGCCAGCTCACCTCCCGTGGGTCACGGGGAGCTGTTTTTT. It encodes CASSPPVGHGELFF.

This clonotype was seen a few times. The chain uses TRBV19 and TRBJ1-4; no firm D call. V lost 2 bases to trimming and J lost 2 bases, with 9 bases between them. Germline CDR1 and CDR2: LNHDA and SQIVND (reference sequence). This CDR3 spans 15 amino acids. CDR3 DNA sequence: TGTGCCAGTAGTATATTCGGCAGGACTAATGAAAAACTGTTTTTT. This encodes CASSIFGRTNEKLFF. Full variable domain (rest looked up from reference TRBV19 and TRBJ1-4): DGGITQSPKYLFRKEGQNVTLSCEQNLNHDAMYWYRQDPGQGLRLIYYSQIVNDFQKGDIAEGYSVSREKKESFPLTVTSAQKNPTAFYLCASSIFGRTNEKLFFGSGTQLSVL.